This record concerns one TCR beta chain sequence. What it recognizes is unknown. The data derive from a study of response to subunit inactivated influenza vaccine. General study findings and limits: Each seasonal influenza vaccination, the authors suggested, recruits few new T cells.

TCRdb used MiXCR to reprocess the RT-PCR reads, holding one entry per CDR3 protein. The sample includes some 640,000 distinct CDR3 sequences, roughly 14% of them seen just once. The TCR comes from a man aged 50 to 60 who received an inactivated influenza vaccine. Sequenced material: PBMCs from blood, taken roughly 2 weeks before vaccination.

The CDR3 loop is CSAPKGAGSYGYTF. The CDR3 nucleotides are TGCAGTGCCCCGAAGGGAGCCGGGAGCTATGGCTACACCTTC. V gene TRBV20-1 combines with J gene TRBJ1-2; no clear D. The germline gives CDR1 DFQATT, CDR2 SNEGSKA (reference sequence). V lost 6 bases, J lost 4 bases, and 18 bases lay in between. The CDR3 loop spans 14 amino acids.